This TCR beta chain is drawn from a study of blood T cell repertoires in COVID-19. Study-wide background: The analysed material was cDNA or gDNA that came from T cells, B-cell-depleted T cells, or PBMCs.

CDR1 KGHDR and CDR2 SFDVKD come from the germline V gene. V lost 5 bases to trimming and J lost 8 bases, with 12 bases between them. The CDR3 spans 13 residues. Data came from immunoSEQ multiplex PCR; TCRdb stores just in-frame clones and leaves some out. The repertoire consists of a few hundred thousand clones, with 70% to 90% occurring once and the leading ten covering about 4%. Sequenced sample: peripheral blood. This TCR came from a woman aged 35 to 49 with acute or convalescent COVID-19. This chain connects TRBV24-1 to TRBJ2-1; D might be TRBD2 (5 bases). DNA of the CDR3: TGTGCCACCAGTGCCCTGGCCGGGGATGAGCAGTTCTTC. This sequence encodes CATSALAGDEQFF.